A selection of T cell receptor beta chains follows, all from one sample in a study of T cell changes during pregnancy in multiple sclerosis. Sequencing was performed with immunoSEQ multiplex PCR; in TCRdb, only in-frame clones are kept and a portion is missing. The repertoire has 51,000 or so clones, 90% to 95% of them found once; the top ten carry around 1.9%. The sample consisted of peripheral blood, taken in the second trimester of pregnancy. All receptors come from a female donor with multiple sclerosis, enrolled in a pregnancy study. Each CDR3 is given with its conserved first and last residue. A D gene is named only where the DNA matches it firmly.

>TRBV27|NA|TRBJ2-2
TGTGCCAGCAGTTTAAAGCGGTACACCGGGGAGCTGTTTTTT
CASSLKRYTGELFF
>TRBV4-1|TRBD2|TRBJ2-1
TGCGCCAGCAGCCAAGAGATCCTAGCGGAATATAGCTCCTACAATGAGCAGTTCTTC
CASSQEILAEYSSYNEQFF
>TRBV30|TRBD1|TRBJ2-2
TGTGCCTGGAGTTTAGGACAGGGGAACACCGGGGAGCTGTTTTTT
CAWSLGQGNTGELFF
>TRBV29-1|NA|TRBJ2-2
TGCAGCGTTACCGGGTCTAACACCGGGGAGCTGTTTTTT
CSVTGSNTGELFF
>TRBV21-1|NA|TRBJ1-3
TGTGCCAGCAGCAAAGAGAGGACTTTTCCTGGAAACACCATATATTTT
CASSKERTFPGNTIYF
>TRBV6-5|TRBD2|TRBJ2-1
TGTGCCAGCAGTTACCAGCTAGCGGGGGACAATGAGCAGTTCTTC
CASSYQLAGDNEQFF
>TRBV4-2|TRBD1|TRBJ2-7
TGTGCCAGCAGCGAGGGACAGGGAGTAGGTGAGCAGTACTTC
CASSEGQGVGEQYF
>TRBV5-4|NA|TRBJ2-7
TGTGCCAGCAGCTTGGCGGGATCGGGCTACGAGCAGTACTTC
CASSLAGSGYEQYF
>TRBV12-2|NA|TRBJ1-1
TGTGCAAGTCGCTTAGGCTCCTGGGCGGGAGCTTTCTTT
CASRLGSWAGAFF
>TRBV30|NA|TRBJ2-2
TGTGCCTGGAGTATTCGGACAAGGAACACCGGGGAGCTGTTTTTT
CAWSIRTRNTGELFF
>TRBV4-2|TRBD2|TRBJ2-7
TGTGCCAGCAGCCAAACTAGCGGGAGGTTGTCCTACGAGCAGTACTTC
CASSQTSGRLSYEQYF
>TRBV5-4|TRBD1|TRBJ2-7
TGTGCCAGCAGCCTAGGACAGGGCGGGTCCTACGAGCAGTACTTC
CASSLGQGGSYEQYF
>TRBV6-5|NA|TRBJ2-7
TGTGCCAGCAGTTACCGACCCGAGGGCTACGAGCAGTACTTC
CASSYRPEGYEQYF